This T cell receptor beta chain was sequenced for a study of CD8 T cells in ankylosing spondylitis. Per the germline V gene, CDR1 is SGHNT and CDR2 is YYREEE (reference sequence). This CDR3 contains 14 residues. Losses at the gene ends were 3 bases for V and 5 bases for J; bases not matched to a gene: 4. Of note for this clonotype: What it recognizes is unknown.

Points from the study as a whole: Disease-linked clones were reportedly significantly enriched in matched ankylosing spondylitis synovial fluid. One TCR beta motif, made up of several highly homologous variants, appeared characteristic of ankylosing spondylitis blood.

TCRdb used MiXCR to reprocess the 5' RACE reads, holding one entry per CDR3 protein. This sample has around 540,000 distinct CDR3 sequences, with 9.5% to 15% found just once. The rearrangement uses TRBV5-4 and TRBJ1-3; 8 bases agree with TRBD1. This receptor was taken from a male donor with ankylosing spondylitis. The sequenced sample was blood, either unsorted or a sorted T cell fraction (not recorded which). CDR3 coding DNA: TGTGCCAGCAGCTACGACAGGGGAAGAAACACCATATATTTT. Amino acid sequence: CASSYDRGRNTIYF.